This T cell receptor beta chain was retrieved from a study of blood T cell repertoires in COVID-19. Study-wide context: Spain, Italy and the United States supplied samples that represented acute and convalescent COVID-19.

The CDR3 has 15 residues. Per germline, CDR1 LNHDA and CDR2 SQIVND (reference sequence). Trimming took off 4 bases at V and 4 bases at J, with 17 bases between the two ends. Authors' processing steps: Amplified reference gene primers provided the basis for estimating nucleated cell counts. The protocol was immunoSEQ multiplex PCR, while the TCRdb copy is restricted to in-frame clones and leaves out a portion. V, J and clone size are taken as reported in that table, and D and trimming were inferred from the DNA itself. The sample lists 39,000 or so clones; 80% to 95% were seen once. The V gene is TRBV19, the J gene TRBJ2-7; D is possibly TRBD2 (7 bases). The source material was peripheral blood. This receptor was taken from a man between 45 and 60 years old with active COVID-19. CDR3 nucleotide sequence: TGTGCCAGTAGTAATGGCGGGGGCGCAGTATACGAGCAGTACTTC. Amino acids: CASSNGGGAVYEQYF.